Listed below are T cell receptor beta chains from one sample, sequenced in a study of neoadjuvant anti-PD-1 for oral cavity cancer. Method: immunoSEQ multiplex PCR; TCRdb's copy keeps in-frame clones and lacks some. The sample lists 10,000 or so clones, approximately 70% occurring once. The input for sequencing was tumor tissue, taken before nivolumab (anti-PD-1) treatment. These receptors were taken from a person aged 35 to 85 with oral cavity squamous cell carcinoma. CDR3s include the opening cysteine and the closing phenylalanine or tryptophan.

length: 14
J: TRBJ1-1
V: TRBV6-1
CDR3: CASSEGARYTEAFF

length: 13
J: TRBJ1-2
V: TRBV5-4
CDR3: CASSLDSIPGYTF

length: 14
J: TRBJ1-1
V: TRBV5-1
CDR3: CASSDQGGNTEAFF

length: 16
J: TRBJ1-2
V: TRBV6-1
CDR3: CASSEAGSGGTYGYTF

length: 14
J: TRBJ2-3
V: TRBV6-5
CDR3: CASSLRDEEVTQYF

length: 14
J: TRBJ1-1
V: TRBV7-2
CDR3: CASSLNSQNTEAFF

length: 16
J: TRBJ2-6
V: TRBV7-2
CDR3: CASSLTGMAGANVLTF

length: 12
J: TRBJ2-7
V: TRBV27
CDR3: CASSTSRREQYF

length: 15
J: TRBJ1-1
V: TRBV5-6
CDR3: CASSLYSRAKPEAFF

length: 14
J: TRBJ1-4
V: TRBV29-1
CDR3: CSVAPGGGGEKLFF

length: 11
J: TRBJ1-2
V: TRBV20-1
CDR3: CSATMGYGYTF

length: 11
J: TRBJ2-1
V: TRBV20-1
CDR3: CSASKLHEQFF

length: 17
J: TRBJ2-3
V: TRBV5-4
CDR3: CASSERAGGSTRDTQYF

length: 16
J: TRBJ2-2
V: TRBV7-6
CDR3: CASSPILGHSTGELFF

length: 15
J: TRBJ2-1
V: TRBV10-2
CDR3: CASSVNRLADNEQFF

length: 15
J: TRBJ1-2
V: TRBV27
CDR3: CASSSRDRASRGYTF

length: 14
J: TRBJ2-7
V: TRBV29-1
CDR3: CSVRSGQVPAEQYF

length: 17
J: TRBJ1-2
V: TRBV19
CDR3: CASSPAGYRGRNYGYTF

length: 15
J: TRBJ1-4
V: TRBV15
CDR3: CATSGPTGANEKLFF

length: 14
J: TRBJ1-2
V: TRBV19
CDR3: CASSRQRTSYGYTF

length: 15
J: TRBJ1-4
V: TRBV5-1
CDR3: CASSLGATGREKLFF

length: 14
J: TRBJ2-7
V: TRBV6-1
CDR3: CASSEVSAGRWQYF

length: 14
J: TRBJ2-3
V: TRBV7-9
CDR3: CASSQGLSLDTQYF

length: 15
J: TRBJ1-5
V: TRBV27
CDR3: CASSPEAGLDQPQHF

length: 13
J: TRBJ1-1
V: TRBV5-6
CDR3: CASSLDRGTEAFF

length: 12
J: TRBJ2-7
V: TRBV2
CDR3: CAAGARGYEQYF

length: 16
J: TRBJ2-2
V: TRBV5-1
CDR3: CASSFIGQGETGELFF

length: 14
J: TRBJ1-2
V: TRBV30
CDR3: CAWSVQLVPNGYTF

length: 13
J: TRBJ2-5
V: TRBV7-9
CDR3: CASSPKAQETQYF

length: 14
J: TRBJ2-3
V: TRBV7-7
CDR3: CASSLSGHTDTQYF

length: 13
J: TRBJ2-1
V: TRBV10-1
CDR3: CASSKTENNEQFF

length: 11
J: TRBJ2-7
V: TRBV7-9
CDR3: CASSNGYEQYF

length: 15
J: TRBJ1-1
V: TRBV10-3
CDR3: CAISEGWGEYTEAFF

length: 14
J: TRBJ2-7
V: TRBV29-1
CDR3: CSVELGLAGNEQYF

length: 14
J: TRBJ2-7
V: TRBV18
CDR3: CASSPTSGSYEQYF

length: 14
J: TRBJ1-6
V: TRBV4-2
CDR3: CASRPGSRNSPLHF

length: 19
J: TRBJ1-5
V: TRBV27
CDR3: CASSLWRDREDAVNQPQHF